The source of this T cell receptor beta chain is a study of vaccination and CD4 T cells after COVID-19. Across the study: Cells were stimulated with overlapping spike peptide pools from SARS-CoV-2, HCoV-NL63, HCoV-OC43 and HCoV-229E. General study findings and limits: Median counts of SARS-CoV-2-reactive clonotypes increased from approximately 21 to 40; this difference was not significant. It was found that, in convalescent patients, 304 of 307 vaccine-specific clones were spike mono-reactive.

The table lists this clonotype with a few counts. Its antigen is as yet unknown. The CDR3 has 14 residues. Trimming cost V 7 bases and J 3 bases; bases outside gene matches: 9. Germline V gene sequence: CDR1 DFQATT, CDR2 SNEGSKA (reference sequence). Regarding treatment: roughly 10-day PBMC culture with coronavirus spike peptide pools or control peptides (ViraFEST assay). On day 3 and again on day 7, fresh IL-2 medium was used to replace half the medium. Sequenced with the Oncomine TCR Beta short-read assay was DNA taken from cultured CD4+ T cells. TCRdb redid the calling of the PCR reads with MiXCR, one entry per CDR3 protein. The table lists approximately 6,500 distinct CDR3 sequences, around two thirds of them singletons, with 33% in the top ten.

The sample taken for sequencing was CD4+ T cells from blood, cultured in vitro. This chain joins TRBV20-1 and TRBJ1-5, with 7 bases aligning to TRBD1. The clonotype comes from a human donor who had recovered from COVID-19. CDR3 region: CSVGDREFNQPQHF. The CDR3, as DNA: TGCAGTGTTGGAGACAGGGAGTTCAATCAGCCCCAGCATTTT.